This T cell receptor (beta chain) was identified in a study of shared clonotypes between healthy human individuals. The assay was immunoSEQ multiplex PCR, and TCRdb's table has in-frame clones only and misses some. The repertoire consists of about 680,000 clones, with about 91% occurring once and the leading ten covering about 24%. Points from the study as a whole: Donor scarcity curtailed the genetic and exposure-history diversity represented herein. Shared clonotypes across all four donors exceeded non-shared ones in generation probability.

The CDR3 is 13 residues long. CDR1 SQVTM and CDR2 ANQGSEA come from the germline V gene. The V end was cut by 1 base, the J end by 2 bases, with 9 bases between. For this clone: Its specificity is unknown.

Naive CD8 cells comprised CD45RO-negative, CCR7-positively selected cells, excluding terminally differentiated effector memory CD45RA+ cells. HIV-negative, healthy adults without recent acute infections or vaccinations were the donors. The receptor was isolated from a man younger than 45 in good health. This chain connects TRBV29-1 to TRBJ2-7; D ambiguous. Material: naive CD8+ T cells sorted from blood. The CDR3 loop reads CSVEATDPYEQYF. The CDR3 region has the DNA TGCAGCGTTGAAGCGACTGATCCCTACGAGCAGTACTTC.